This is a list of T cell receptor beta chains from one sample in a study of OX40 agonist ivuxolimab in advanced cancers. TCRdb keeps only in-frame clones here, not all; method: immunoSEQ multiplex PCR. The top ten clones hold approximately 0.34% of a sample with 90,000 to 120,000 clones, approximately 90% of them seen once. The input for sequencing was CD4+ or CD8+ T cells sorted from blood, taken in a trial of the OX40 agonist ivuxolimab. These receptors all stem from an adult with an advanced solid tumor such as melanoma, head and neck, liver or kidney cancer. Each CDR3 is given with its conserved first and last residue. Not all rows give a size; the values are once, few, many and, for expanded clones, a class.

NA,TRBV6-5,TRBJ1-2,CASSSGKNYGYTF
NA,TRBV7-2,TRBJ2-3,CASSSKGGSDTQYF
NA,TRBV7-2,TRBJ2-7,CASSLATYYEQYF
NA,TRBV10-1,TRBJ2-7,CASSELVSSEQYF
NA,TRBV6-5,TRBJ2-4,CASSLSGTGINIQYF
NA,TRBV4-1,TRBJ2-3,CASSRGLAGGINTDTQYF
NA,TRBV7-2,TRBJ2-7,CASSLWIGPYEQYF
NA,TRBV2,TRBJ2-7,CASSFKWRDSSYEQYF
NA,TRBV30,TRBJ1-5,CAWSEWGGNQPQHF
NA,TRBV7-2,TRBJ2-7,CASSLTQGGYEQYF
NA,TRBV19,TRBJ2-6,CASSIWLPGANVLTF
NA,TRBV7-2,TRBJ2-2,CASSRSAGVTGELFF
NA,TRBV9,TRBJ2-3,CASSSLGKYDTQYF
few,TRBV7-8,TRBJ2-3,CASSGLPTDTQYF
NA,TRBV5-1,TRBJ2-7,CASSQGVAGSGIEQYF
NA,TRBV5-4,TRBJ1-1,CASSPGDFRQAFF
NA,TRBV28,TRBJ2-5,CASGTGGETQYF
NA,TRBV29-1,TRBJ2-2,CSVPGTSTGELFF
NA,TRBV5-4,TRBJ2-2,CASSAPGATGELFF
NA,TRBV28,TRBJ2-1,CASSLPGTIGEQFF
NA,TRBV27,TRBJ2-1,CASRSGTVRNEQFF
NA,TRBV28,TRBJ2-1,CASSLISGLAGHNEQFF
NA,TRBV7-2,TRBJ2-7,CASSLYRGYEQYF
NA,TRBV28,TRBJ2-1,CASSLLGGRASEQFF
NA,TRBV10-3,TRBJ1-6,CAISGDRVHNSPLHF
NA,TRBV7-3,TRBJ2-3,CASSSGTSHTDTQYF
NA,TRBV18,TRBJ2-5,CASSPPAQQETQYF
NA,TRBV2,TRBJ2-2,CASSERDSSQRAGELFF
NA,TRBV15,TRBJ1-2,CATSRDKGQSAGYTF
NA,TRBV18,TRBJ2-7,CASSPPAFGVSSYEQYF
once,TRBV2,TRBJ2-3,CASTYTDTQYF
once,TRBV28,TRBJ2-2,CASSGLAGELFF
NA,TRBV11-2,TRBJ2-1,CASSLLRVEQFF
NA,TRBV19,TRBJ1-2,CASSRDRVDGYTF
NA,TRBV7-9,TRBJ2-7,CASSYRPGLYEQYF
few,TRBV27,TRBJ1-2,CASSYWGGDYGYTF
NA,TRBV5-1,TRBJ2-3,CASSRGDSGTDTQYF
NA,TRBV6-5,TRBJ2-4,CASRSPRGAGGSRYF
NA,TRBV7-8,TRBJ2-1,CASSSSSGIYNEQFF
few,TRBV9,TRBJ1-5,CASSVVGQPQHF
NA,TRBV13,TRBJ2-2,CASSLGSTSNTGELFF
NA,TRBV4-2,TRBJ2-2,CASSQDNPFRPTGELFF
NA,TRBV11-1,TRBJ2-5,CASSSSSGSGVGTQYF
NA,TRBV7-2,TRBJ2-5,CASSLASGIVETQYF
NA,TRBV6-5,TRBJ1-5,CASSTSNQPQHF
NA,TRBV19,TRBJ2-5,CASSMVAQETQYF
NA,TRBV5-4,TRBJ2-7,CASSSPGGRGREQYF
NA,TRBV7-2,TRBJ2-7,CASSSGLGFYEQYF
NA,TRBV6-5,TRBJ1-1,CASSRDSWNTEAFF
NA,TRBV28,TRBJ1-2,CASRSNPGQGTYGYTF
few,TRBV10-3,TRBJ2-5,CAIRDSSVGETQYF
NA,TRBV30,TRBJ1-5,CAWSIGTGDQPQHF
NA,TRBV30,TRBJ1-5,CAWSQGQSSNQPQHF